One and the same sample provided the 9 T cell receptor beta chains below, sequenced in a study of molecular identifiers for immune sequencing clone quantification. Each CDR3 protein gets one entry after TCRdb re-called the PCR reads with MiXCR. The table has over 600,000 distinct CDR3 sequences, roughly 21% seen once. The sequenced sample consisted of naive CD8+ T cells from blood, with Jurkat cell RNA spiked in. The sample's subset: FACS-sorted CD8+CD4-CCR7+CD45RA+ naive T cells. The receptors stem from a human donor in good health. Some libraries in this study had Jurkat cell RNA spiked in.

This clonotype was recorded at least ten times. The gene calls are TRBV24-1 and TRBJ1-5; D unclear. CDR1 and CDR2 (germline): KGHDR, SFDVKD. Trimming shortened V by 9 bases and J by 6 bases, and 17 bases separated the two germline ends. The CDR3 has 14 amino acids. CDR3 sequence: CATPGGGLSQPQHF. DNA for the CDR3: TGTGCCACCCCCGGTGGTGGGTTAAGTCAGCCCCAGCATTTT.

In its sample, this clonotype was seen many times. The J gene is TRBJ2-2, the V gene TRBV12-3 or TRBV12-4, with 9 positions matching TRBD2. CDR3 length equals 15 residues. V dropped 4 bases and J dropped 5; count of bases not matched to a gene: 5. The DNA for the CDR3 is TGTGCCAGCAGTTATAGCGGGAGCCCGACCGGGGAGCTGTTTTTT. Encoded protein: CASSYSGSPTGELFF.

This clonotype occurred a few times. DNA of the CDR3: TGCAGTGCTAGAGACATTACAAGAAGCTCCTACAATGAGCAGTTCTTC. Translating it yields CSARDITRSSYNEQFF. V is TRBV20-1 and J is TRBJ2-1; D is undetermined. V lost 0 bases and J lost 0, with 12 bases in between. The CDR3 runs to 16 residues. Looked up from germline, CDR1 is DFQATT and CDR2 is SNEGSKA (reference sequence).

A note on this clonotype: A junction end diverges from the germline sequence, so it may reflect a read error. CDR3 nucleotide sequence: TGTGCCGGCAGCGCTTACGGGGGTTCTAGCGGGGCCAGCTCCTACAATGAGCAGTTCTTC. Amino acids: CAGSAYGGSSGASSYNEQFF. The chain uses TRBV11-2 and TRBJ2-1; 9 positions match TRBD2. CDR1 SGHAT and CDR2 FQNNGV come from the germline V gene. The CDR3 runs to 20 residues.

The rearrangement joins TRBV27 to TRBJ2-2; 12 bases align to TRBD2. The length of the CDR3 is 17 residues. Trimming took 3 bases from V and 5 from J; bases not matched to a gene: 7. CDR1 is MNHEY and CDR2 is SMNVEV in the germline V gene (reference sequence). CDR3 region: CASSFPGLAGQTGELFF. The CDR3 nucleotides read TGTGCCAGCAGTTTCCCTGGACTAGCGGGGCAAACCGGGGAGCTGTTTTTT.

This clonotype appeared many times. V gene TRBV27 combines with J gene TRBJ2-7; perhaps D is TRBD1 or TRBD2 (5 bases each). The V gene lost 5 bases and the J gene lost 5 bases, with 19 bases spanning the gap. The germline V gene encodes CDR1 MNHEY and CDR2 SMNVEV (reference sequence). The length of the CDR3 is 15 residues. CDR3 sequence (DNA): TGTGCCAGCAGTCTCCGCGAGGGGAGCTGGAACGAGCAGTACTTC. Its translation: CASSLREGSWNEQYF.

This clonotype showed up just a few times. This chain connects TRBV19 to TRBJ2-7; no definite D call. The CDR3 length is 16 residues. The germline V gene encodes CDR1 LNHDA and CDR2 SQIVND (reference sequence). The V end lost 0 bases, the J end lost 0 bases, and 12 bases lay between the germline ends. The CDR3 is CASSIDGLRTSYEQYF. CDR3 nucleotide sequence: TGTGCCAGTAGTATAGACGGCCTTAGAACCTCCTACGAGCAGTACTTC. The full variable domain, in which reference TRBV19 and TRBJ2-7 provide the parts outside the CDR3, is DGGITQSPKYLFRKEGQNVTLSCEQNLNHDAMYWYRQDPGQGLRLIYYSQIVNDFQKGDIAEGYSVSREKKESFPLTVTSAQKNPTAFYLCASSIDGLRTSYEQYFGPGTRLTVT.

There are a few counts of this clonotype. This chain joins TRBV27 and TRBJ1-1, with D possibly being TRBD1 (6 bases). V lost 3 bases to trimming and J lost 3 bases, with 20 bases between them. Germline V lookup: CDR1 MNHEY, CDR2 SMNVEV (reference sequence). There are 17 residues in the CDR3. The CDR3 coding sequence is TGTGCCAGCAGTTTGTGGGGGCTAGCGGGTGGGTACACTGAAGCTTTCTTT. This sequence encodes CASSLWGLAGGYTEAFF.

A note on this clonotype: A much larger clone lies a single base off, so this may be a read error. It is likely a read error, because the conserved phenylalanine at the end of the CDR3 is missing. DNA of the CDR3: TGTGCCAGCAGCCAAGTGGGATACTGGCAGTACTCC. As protein: CASSQVGYWQYS. The V call is TRBV3-1, the J call TRBJ2-7; D gene ambiguous. The CDR3 spans 12 residues. Trimming removed 1 base from V and 9 bases from J, with 10 bases in between. Looked up from germline, CDR1 is LGHDT and CDR2 is YNNKEL (reference sequence).